What follows are 18 T cell receptor beta chains derived from one specimen sequenced in a study of vaccination and CD4 T cells after COVID-19. Oncomine TCR Beta short-read sequencing was applied to DNA from cultured CD4+ T cells. Each CDR3 protein gets one entry after TCRdb re-called the PCR reads with MiXCR. This table has tens of thousands of distinct CDR3 sequences, around 39% appearing once. Noted time point: late sampling 161 to 241 days after vaccination in a few convalescent patients. Indicated treatment: approximately 11-day PBMC culture with coronavirus spike peptide pools or control peptides (ViraFEST assay). These receptors have no identified antigens. Sequenced material: CD4+ T cells from blood, cultured in vitro, taken about 7 months after SARS-CoV-2 vaccination. Receptors were obtained from a human donor who had recovered from COVID-19.

The sample holds a few counts of this clonotype. V is TRBV7-6 and J is TRBJ2-5; 9 bases agree with TRBD2. The ends lost 3 bases at V and 5 bases at J; junction bases unmatched: 10. In germline, CDR1 is SGHVS, CDR2 FNYEAQ. The CDR3 is made up of 16 amino acids. The CDR3 bases are TGTGCCAGCAGCTTCCAGTTAGCGGGAGTGGGGGAGACCCAGTACTTC. It yields the protein CASSFQLAGVGETQYF.

V and J are TRBV7-3 and TRBJ2-3, with 9 bases lining up with TRBD2. Trimming took 1 base from V and 1 from J; bases not matched to a gene: 0. Germline CDR1 reads SGHTA; CDR2 reads FQGTGA. The CDR3 is 15 amino acids. Here the CDR3 DNA reads TGTGCCAGCAGCTTAAGGACTAGCGGCACAGATACGCAGTATTTT. This sequence encodes CASSLRTSGTDTQYF.

The chain is built from TRBV6-5 and TRBJ1-2; tentative D call: TRBD1 (6 bases). V lost 2 bases and J lost 8, with 15 bases in between. Per germline, CDR1 MNHEY and CDR2 SVGAGI. The CDR3 has 14 amino acids. CDR3 amino acids: CASSYDGGPGGYTF. Here the CDR3 DNA reads TGTGCCAGCAGTTACGATGGGGGGCCGGGGGGCTACACCTTC.

The chain combines TRBV7-2 with TRBJ2-2; D gene uncertain. The V gene lost 5 bases and the J gene lost 5 bases, with 12 bases spanning the gap. This CDR3 has 14 amino acids. Per germline, CDR1 SGHTA and CDR2 FQGNSA. The CDR3 sequence: CASSPGLGTGELFF. CDR3 coding DNA: TGTGCCAGCAGCCCCGGCTTAGGGACCGGGGAGCTGTTTTTT.

CDR3 protein: CASSLLTGTGNTEAFF. The DNA for the CDR3 is TGTGCCAGCAGTCTACTGACCGGGACAGGGAACACTGAAGCTTTCTTT. The genes are TRBV6-1 and TRBJ1-1, with TRBD1 matching over 8 bases. J lost 1 base, V lost 5 bases, and 9 bases had no gene match. The CDR3 totals 16 residues. Germline V gives CDR1 MNHNS, CDR2 SASEGT.

Remarks on this clonotype: The junction departs from the called germline gene at one end, perhaps through a read error. This chain joins TRBV7-9 and TRBJ2-3, with 12 positions matching TRBD1. The germline V gene encodes CDR1 SEHNR and CDR2 FQNEAQ (reference sequence). There are 13 residues in the CDR3. Here the CDR3 reads CTSSLRDRGHRYF. In nucleotides, the CDR3 is TGTACCAGCAGCCTCCGGGACAGGGGGCATCGGTATTTT.

The table lists this clonotype with a few counts. The V and J genes are TRBV6-5 and TRBJ2-7, with 15 bases lining up with TRBD2. This CDR3 region has 18 residues. In germline, CDR1 is MNHEY, CDR2 SVGAGI. With 0 bases clipped from V and 0 bases from J, the junction kept 3 bases outside the gene matches. CDR3 DNA sequence: TGTGCCAGCAGTTACTCGACGGGACTAGCGGGAGGCTCCTACGAGCAGTACTTC. Its translation is CASSYSTGLAGGSYEQYF.

The table lists this clonotype with a few counts. V and J are TRBV27 and TRBJ2-1, with TRBD1 as a possible D gene (6 bases). This CDR3 is 12 amino acids long. Germline V gene sequence: CDR1 MNHEY, CDR2 SMNVEV (reference sequence). Trimming cost V 6 bases and J 9 bases, with 12 bases left between them. The CDR3 nucleotides are TGTGCCAGCAGCCGCAGGGGAAGTGAGCAGTTCTTC. This codes for CASSRRGSEQFF.

The chain carries TRBV7-2 and TRBJ2-5, with D possibly being TRBD1 (5 bases). Trimming took 1 base from V and 0 from J, leaving 12 bases between them. CDR3 length equals 16 residues. Germline loops: CDR1 SGHTA, CDR2 FQGNSA. CDR3 in DNA: TGTGCCAGCAGCTTAGGGGCAGGGATGTACCAAGAGACCCAGTACTTC. Its translation is CASSLGAGMYQETQYF. Filled out from reference TRBV7-2 and TRBJ2-5, the complete variable domain reads GAGVSQSPSNKVTEKGKDVELRCDPISGHTALYWYRQSLGQGLEFLIYFQGNSAPDKSGLPSDRFSAERTGGSVSTLTIQRTQQEDSAVYLCASSLGAGMYQETQYFGPGTRLLVL.

The gene calls are TRBV20-1 and TRBJ2-7; TRBD1 matches 8 bases. CDR3 length equals 12 residues. Germline CDR1 and CDR2: DFQATT and SNEGSKA (reference sequence). The V and J ends lost 6 bases and 7 bases, in that order; junction bases with no gene match: 8. The chain's CDR3 is CSASGQGGEQYF. CDR3 DNA sequence: TGCAGTGCGAGTGGACAGGGTGGAGAGCAGTACTTC.

This chain links TRBV20-1 with TRBJ2-5; TRBD2 matches at 8 bases. V lost 4 bases to trimming and J lost 5 bases; unmatched junction nucleotides: 6. CDR3 size: 13 residues. From germline, CDR1 is DFQATT and CDR2 SNEGSKA (reference sequence). CDR3 sequence: CSANSGSVETQYF. The CDR3 DNA reads TGCAGTGCTAACAGCGGGAGTGTGGAGACCCAGTACTTC.

V usage is TRBV20-1 and J usage is TRBJ2-3, with 12 nucleotides matching TRBD2. The V segment lost 6 bases and the J segment 6 bases; nucleotides outside the gene matches: 7. Germline values: CDR1 DFQATT, CDR2 SNEGSKA (reference sequence). CDR3 size: 14 residues. The CDR3 DNA is TGCAGTGCCAGGACTAGCGGGATTGGGGATACGCAGTATTTT. Its translation: CSARTSGIGDTQYF.

This clonotype was observed a single time. The J gene is TRBJ2-7, the V gene TRBV28, with D maybe TRBD1 (6 bases). Per germline, CDR1 MDHEN and CDR2 SYDVKM. V gave up 4 bases and J gave up 2 bases, with 18 bases separating them. The CDR3 has 16 residues. The CDR3 bases are TGTGCCAGCAGTTCAGACCACAGGGTAAGGGCCTACGAGCAGTACTTC. Residues: CASSSDHRVRAYEQYF.

As concerns this clonotype: Germline and junction disagree at one end, which may indicate a read error. The chain has TRBV20-1 and TRBJ1-2, with a weak D call TRBD1 (6 bases). This CDR3 spans 12 amino acids. Germline V gives CDR1 DFQATT, CDR2 SNEGSKA (reference sequence). The CDR3 bases are TGCAGTGCCCGGACAGACAACTATGGCCACACCTTC. It translates to CSARTDNYGHTF.

This chain connects TRBV19 to TRBJ2-5, with a possible D match to TRBD1 (6 bases). Looked up from germline, CDR1 is LNHDA and CDR2 is SQIVND (reference sequence). Deletions cut 2 bases from V and 5 bases from J, with 6 bases between. The CDR3 has 12 residues. The CDR3 region has the DNA TGTGCCAGTAGTATACAGGGGGAGACCCAGTACTTC. Its protein is CASSIQGETQYF.

The CDR3 protein is CASSESSRPNNEQFF. The CDR3 DNA reads as TGCGCCAGCAGTGAGAGTTCGAGACCCAACAATGAGCAGTTCTTC. The chain couples TRBV10-2 to TRBJ2-1, with D unclear. The germline V and J ends were trimmed by 2 bases and 5 bases, with 13 bases remaining between them. CDR3 length equals 15 residues. From germline, CDR1 is WSHSY and CDR2 SAAADI.

The chain uses TRBV28 and TRBJ2-3; 11 nucleotides line up with TRBD2. There are 16 residues in the CDR3. Germline V gene data show CDR1 as MDHEN and CDR2 as SYDVKM. The V segment lost 4 bases and the J segment 3 bases; nucleotides outside the gene matches: 6. CDR3 sequence (DNA): TGTGCCAGCAGTTCCCTACTAGCGGGAGTTACAGATACGCAGTATTTT. Its translation: CASSSLLAGVTDTQYF.

The CDR3 reads CSARDHGGNPDTQYF. CDR3 nucleotide sequence: TGCAGTGCTAGAGATCATGGCGGGAACCCAGATACGCAGTATTTT. V gene TRBV20-1 combines with J gene TRBJ2-3; D might be TRBD2 (6 bases). The CDR3 spans 15 residues. Germline loops: CDR1 DFQATT, CDR2 SNEGSKA (reference sequence). V was clipped by 0 bases and J by 4 bases, with 14 bases between them.